The 13 T cell receptor beta chains below all came from one sample that was sequenced in a study of blood T cell repertoires in COVID-19. Only in-frame clones appear in the TCRdb table, and some are missing; sequencing was by immunoSEQ multiplex PCR. The table includes fewer than 500,000 clones, about 89% detected once. Sequencing was carried out using peripheral blood. The receptors here all came from a woman in her 30s with acute or convalescent COVID-19.

This clone was recorded only once. CDR3 protein: CASSPGETQYF. The CDR3 bases are TGTGCCAGCAGCCCGGGAGAGACCCAGTACTTC. The chain couples TRBV7-9 to TRBJ2-5; D not resolved. This CDR3 spans 11 amino acids. Trimming shortened V by 5 bases and J by 4 bases, and 5 bases separated the two germline ends. Germline V gene data show CDR1 as SEHNR and CDR2 as FQNEAQ (reference sequence). The full variable domain, with the rest looked up from reference TRBV7-9 and TRBJ2-5, is DTGVSQNPRHKITKRGQNVTFRCDPISEHNRLYWYRQTLGQGPEFLTYFQNEAQLEKSRLLSDRFSAERPKGSFSTLEIQRTEQGDSAMYLCASSPGETQYFGPGTRLLVL.

In its sample, this clone was seen many times. The chain uses TRBV9 and TRBJ1-1; D gene unclear. V lost 6 bases and J 2 bases, leaving 11 bases between the germline ends. The CDR3 length is 13 residues. CDR1 and CDR2 (germline): SGDLS, YYNGEE. The CDR3 nucleotides read TGTGCCAGCACCCCCCCGCTAAACACTGAAGCTTTCTTT. Amino acids: CASTPPLNTEAFF.

V gene TRBV5-5 combines with J gene TRBJ1-2, with 7 bases that match TRBD1. CDR1 SGHKS and CDR2 YYEKEE come from the germline V gene (reference sequence). The CDR3 runs 16 residues. V was clipped by 3 bases and J by 4 bases; unmatched bases: 12. CDR3 protein: CASSSDRKPKGYGYTF. The CDR3, as DNA: TGTGCCAGCAGCTCGGACAGGAAGCCTAAGGGCTATGGCTACACCTTC.

The gene calls are TRBV18 and TRBJ2-7; TRBD1 agrees at 8 bases. Germline values: CDR1 KGHSH, CDR2 LQKENI. The CDR3 is 14 amino acids. Unmatched junction bases numbered 5, after V lost 7 bases and J lost 0 bases. The DNA of the CDR3 is TGTGCCAGCTTAGCCGGGACAGGCTCCTACGAGCAGTACTTC. Its translation is CASLAGTGSYEQYF.

This chain uses TRBV4-1 with TRBJ2-7, with D possibly being TRBD1 (6 bases). The CDR3 runs 19 residues. The V gene lost 3 bases and the J gene lost 0 bases, with 24 bases spanning the gap. Per germline, CDR1 MGHRA and CDR2 YSYEKL. The chain's CDR3 is CASSHPTGRGSASSYEQYF. CDR3 in DNA: TGCGCCAGCAGCCACCCCACAGGGCGAGGGTCAGCTAGCTCCTACGAGCAGTACTTC.

This clone was detected only once. This chain links TRBV14 with TRBJ1-1, with TRBD1 as a possible D gene (5 bases). From germline, CDR1 is SGHDN and CDR2 FVKESK. With 4 bases removed from V and 7 bases from J, the gap between germline ends came to 10 bases. The CDR3 extends over 12 amino acids. In nucleotides, the CDR3 is TGTGCCAGCAGCCGGGGGGGACGTGAAGCTTTCTTT. This encodes CASSRGGREAFF.

The gene calls are TRBV4-1 and TRBJ1-1; D possibly corresponds to TRBD1 (5 bases). Trimming cost V 4 bases and J 0 bases, with 12 bases left between them. CDR1 and CDR2 (germline): MGHRA, YSYEKL. The CDR3 is 15 residues long. The CDR3 spells CASSRSEGLNTEAFF. The CDR3 DNA sequence: TGCGCCAGCAGCCGATCGGAGGGGTTGAACACTGAAGCTTTCTTT.

This clone was observed a few times. The genes are TRBV5-1 and TRBJ1-5, with 8 bases fitting TRBD1. There are 15 residues in the CDR3. CDR1 is SGHRS, CDR2 YFSETQ, per germline. V lost 4 bases and J lost 5; bases outside the gene matches: 8. In nucleotides, the CDR3 is TGCGCCAGCAGCCTAGCAGGGGGCCTAGATCAGCCCCAGCATTTT. This sequence encodes CASSLAGGLDQPQHF. The whole variable domain, filled in from reference TRBV5-1 and TRBJ1-5, reads KAGVTQTPRYLIKTRGQQVTLSCSPISGHRSVSWYQQTPGQGLQFLFEYFSETQRNKGNFPGRFSGRQFSNSRSEMNVSTLELGDSALYLCASSLAGGLDQPQHFGDGTRLSIL.

The V gene is TRBV28, the J gene TRBJ2-1, with D possibly TRBD1 on 6 matching bases. This CDR3 has 14 amino acids. V shed 7 bases and J shed 4 bases, with 14 bases lying between them. Germline CDR1 is MDHEN and CDR2 is SYDVKM. The CDR3 reads CASTLRGTYNEQFF. CDR3 DNA: TGTGCCAGCACTTTGAGGGGGACATACAATGAGCAGTTCTTC.

This rearrangement joins TRBV5-5 to TRBJ2-7; 15 bases agree with TRBD2. This CDR3 spans 19 amino acids. V lost 4 bases and J lost 6; bases outside the gene matches: 17. CDR1 is SGHKS and CDR2 is YYEKEE in the germline V gene (reference sequence). The CDR3 DNA reads TGTGCCAGCAGCCCCCGCACAGGACTAGCGGGGGGGCAATGGGGCGAGCAGTACTTC. The encoded protein is CASSPRTGLAGGQWGEQYF.

This clone was observed a single time. The rearrangement links TRBV5-4 to TRBJ2-7; TRBD1 matches 9 bases. CDR1 and CDR2 from the germline V gene are SGHNT and YYREEE (reference sequence). V lost 0 bases to trimming and J lost 3 bases; unmatched junction nucleotides: 4. CDR3 length equals 15 residues. CDR3 coding DNA: TGTGCCAGCAGCTTGGCCGGGACAGGGTTCTACGAGCAGTACTTC. Translated: CASSLAGTGFYEQYF.

The V gene is TRBV9, the J gene TRBJ2-1; D gene uncertain. The germline V gene encodes CDR1 SGDLS and CDR2 YYNGEE. This CDR3 contains 12 residues. V lost 1 base and J 9 bases, leaving 8 bases between the germline ends. The CDR3 DNA sequence: TGTGCCAGCAGCGTACGAGATGTTGAGCAGTTCTTC. It translates to CASSVRDVEQFF.

The genes are TRBV7-6 and TRBJ1-1; maybe TRBD1 (6 bases). The germline V gene has CDR1 SGHVS and CDR2 FNYEAQ. The CDR3 extends over 15 amino acids. The ends were cut back, 5 bases at V and 0 bases at J, with 13 bases in the middle. As DNA, the CDR3 is TGTGCCAGCAGCCCACGGGACAATGTGAACACTGAAGCTTTCTTT. This translates into CASSPRDNVNTEAFF.